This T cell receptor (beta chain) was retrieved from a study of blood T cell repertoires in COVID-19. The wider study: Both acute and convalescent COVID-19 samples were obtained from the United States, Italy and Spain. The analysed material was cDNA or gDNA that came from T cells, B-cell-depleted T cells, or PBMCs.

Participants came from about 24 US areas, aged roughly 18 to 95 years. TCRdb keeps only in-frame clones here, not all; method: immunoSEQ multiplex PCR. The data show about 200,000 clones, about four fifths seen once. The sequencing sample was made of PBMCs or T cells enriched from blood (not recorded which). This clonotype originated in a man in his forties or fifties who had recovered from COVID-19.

In DNA form, the CDR3 reads TGTGCCACCAGCAGAGAGGGGACAGGGGTGTCTAATGAAAAACTGTTTTTT. Its translation: CATSREGTGVSNEKLFF. J is TRBJ1-4 and V is TRBV15; TRBD1 agrees at 10 bases. This CDR3 region has 17 residues. Germline V gene data show CDR1 as LNHNV and CDR2 as YYDKDF (reference sequence). V lost 0 bases and J lost 3; bases outside the gene matches: 4.